The next 27 T cell receptor beta chains were all read from a single sample in a study of blood T cell repertoires in COVID-19. TCRdb's table, derived via immunoSEQ multiplex PCR, lists solely in-frame clones and lacks some. The sample consists of 60,000 to 70,000 clones, approximately 87% of them appearing once. The sample taken for sequencing was peripheral blood. Source of these receptors: a woman aged 55-69 years with acute or convalescent COVID-19.

V usage is TRBV5-6 and J usage is TRBJ2-5, with 9 bases matching TRBD1. V was clipped by 2 bases and J by 5 bases; unmatched bases: 7. This CDR3 is built from 15 residues. CDR1 is SGHDT and CDR2 is YYEEEE in the germline V gene. In DNA form, the CDR3 reads TGTGCCAGCAGCTTCTCCGGACAGGGGATGGAGACCCAGTACTTC. Protein sequence: CASSFSGQGMETQYF.

The chain has TRBV27 and TRBJ2-1; 7 bases map to TRBD2. CDR1 is MNHEY and CDR2 is SMNVEV in the germline V gene (reference sequence). V lost 4 bases to trimming and J lost 4 bases; unmatched junction nucleotides: 7. The CDR3 has 15 amino acids. The CDR3, as DNA: TGTGCCAGCAGTTCCCCGGGACTACCTTACAATGAGCAGTTCTTC. It is translated as CASSSPGLPYNEQFF.

The chain combines TRBV3-1 (or the pseudogene TRBV3-2) with TRBJ1-2, with TRBD1 matching 11 bases. Germline V gene data show CDR1 as LGHDT and CDR2 as YNNKEL (reference sequence). The CDR3 is made up of 15 amino acids. V shed 3 bases, J shed 7 bases, and the junction held 7 bases outside the gene matches. The CDR3 nucleotides are TGTGCCAGCAGCCAGGTCGGGACAGGGGGTAGTGGCTACACCTTC. As protein: CASSQVGTGGSGYTF.

V and J are TRBV18 and TRBJ2-1; 9 bases line up with TRBD1. CDR3 length: 16 amino acids. V lost 1 base, J lost 4 bases, and 5 bases stayed unmatched. Germline CDR1 reads KGHSH; CDR2 reads LQKENI. The CDR3 spells CASSPLGTGLYNEQFF. The CDR3 nucleotides read TGTGCCAGCTCACCACTCGGGACAGGGTTATACAATGAGCAGTTCTTC.

This rearrangement joins TRBV5-4 to TRBJ2-4; 9 nucleotides agree with TRBD2. This CDR3 is 15 amino acids long. Trimming at V came to 4 bases and at J to 8 bases, leaving 10 bases not matched to a gene. Germline V gene lookup returns CDR1 SGHNT and CDR2 YYREEE (reference sequence). In nucleotides, the CDR3 is TGTGCCAGCAGCCCGGCGGGAGGGGGGGTGGACATTCAGTACTTC. It is translated as CASSPAGGGVDIQYF.

The chain employs TRBV7-2 and TRBJ2-3; the match to TRBD1 covers 9 bases. The CDR3 totals 14 residues. Germline V CDR1 and CDR2: SGHTA, FQGNSA. The V segment lost 6 bases and the J segment 1 base; nucleotides outside the gene matches: 2. The CDR3 region has the DNA TGTGCCAGCAGTTGGACAGGGGGCACAGATACGCAGTATTTT. This encodes CASSWTGGTDTQYF.

This rearrangement joins TRBV18 to TRBJ1-1; 10 positions agree with TRBD1. V lost 3 bases and J lost 7; bases outside the gene matches: 17. The V gene's germline CDR1 is KGHSH and CDR2 LQKENI. This CDR3 spans 18 amino acids. CDR3 DNA sequence: TGTGCCAGCTCACCGCGGGCAACGCAGTCCCGGGACAGGGGTGAAGCTTTCTTT. Encoded protein: CASSPRATQSRDRGEAFF.

The chain carries TRBV6-6 and TRBJ1-1; 9 bases are a match to TRBD1. Trimming removed 5 bases from V and 10 bases from J; junction bases left unmatched: 11. Germline lookup yields CDR1 MNHNY and CDR2 SVGAGI (reference sequence). CDR3 length: 14 amino acids. The CDR3 reads CASSPRDRAVSAFF. In DNA form, the CDR3 reads TGTGCCAGCAGTCCCCGGGACAGGGCTGTATCAGCTTTCTTT.

CDR3 DNA: TGTGCCAGCAGCTTAGCGTCGACAGGGCGCTCTGGAAACACCATATATTTT. Its protein is CASSLASTGRSGNTIYF. The V and J genes are TRBV7-9 and TRBJ1-3; 7 bases match TRBD1. J gave up 0 bases and V 0 bases, and 5 bases lay outside the gene matches. CDR1 and CDR2 from the germline V gene are SEHNR and FQNEAQ (reference sequence). The CDR3 covers 17 residues.

This chain connects TRBV29-1 to TRBJ2-6; 12 bases map to TRBD2. This CDR3 comprises 15 residues. V lost 7 bases to trimming and J lost 4 bases; unmatched junction nucleotides: 5. Germline assignment: CDR1 SQVTM and CDR2 ANQGSEA. The CDR3 bases are TGCAGCGCACTAGCGGGAGGATCCGGGGCCAACGTCCTGACTTTC. It codes for CSALAGGSGANVLTF.

The chain combines TRBV9 with TRBJ2-1, with 12 nucleotides matching TRBD2. The germline CDR1 and CDR2 sequences are SGDLS and YYNGEE. With 0 bases clipped from V and 5 bases from J, the junction kept 6 bases outside the gene matches. The CDR3 contains 17 residues. The CDR3 protein is CASSVAPGLAGNNEQFF. The CDR3 DNA is TGTGCCAGCAGCGTAGCACCCGGACTAGCGGGGAACAATGAGCAGTTCTTC.

This clone was observed a few times. The chain carries TRBV7-9 and TRBJ2-1; tentatively, D is TRBD1 (6 bases). CDR1 SEHNR and CDR2 FQNEAQ come from the germline V gene (reference sequence). The CDR3 covers 14 residues. V was clipped by 5 bases and J by 5 bases, with 13 bases between them. DNA for the CDR3: TGTGCCAGCAGCAGAGGGGGACCGCACAATGAGCAGTTCTTC. It encodes CASSRGGPHNEQFF.

The V and J genes are TRBV11-2 and TRBJ2-1; TRBD2 aligns across 9 bases. With 5 bases clipped from V and 15 bases from J, the junction kept 17 bases outside the gene matches. Looked up from germline, CDR1 is SGHAT and CDR2 is FQNNGV. The CDR3 runs to 15 residues. The CDR3 DNA reads as TGTGCCAGCAGCCTCCTGATAGCGGGGGCGAAGCGATTGTTCTTC. It is translated as CASSLLIAGAKRLFF.

This chain links TRBV6-5 with TRBJ2-7; D unclear. CDR1 is MNHEY, CDR2 SVGAGI, per germline. The V end lost 4 bases, the J end lost 1 base, and 5 bases lay between the germline ends. The CDR3 is 12 amino acids. This CDR3 reads CASSFQSYEQYV. Written as DNA, the CDR3 is TGTGCCAGCAGTTTCCAATCCTACGAGCAGTACGTC.

V gene TRBV3-1 (or the pseudogene TRBV3-2) combines with J gene TRBJ2-1; 16 bases map to TRBD2. Losses at the gene ends were 1 base for V and 8 bases for J; bases not matched to a gene: 2. This CDR3 spans 16 amino acids. CDR1 and CDR2 from the germline V gene are LGHDT and YNNKEL (reference sequence). The CDR3 nucleotides read TGTGCCAGCAGCCAAGCGGGACTAGCGGGAGGGTATGAGCAGTTCTTC. This translates into CASSQAGLAGGYEQFF.

The genes are TRBV2 and TRBJ1-2; 7 nucleotides line up with TRBD1. V lost 5 bases to trimming and J lost 5 bases; unmatched junction nucleotides: 5. CDR1 and CDR2 from the germline V gene are SNHLY and FYNNEI. The CDR3 runs to 13 residues. The CDR3, as DNA: TGTGCCAGCAGTCCGGGACAGCTATATGGCTACACCTTC. Protein sequence: CASSPGQLYGYTF.

The chain couples TRBV6-5 to TRBJ2-1; 8 positions match TRBD1. The CDR3 has 15 amino acids. Trimming took 7 bases from V and 3 from J; bases not matched to a gene: 8. Germline CDR1 MNHEY, CDR2 SVGAGI. CDR3 sequence: CASTLGQASYNEQFF. CDR3 DNA sequence: TGTGCCAGCACTCTGGGACAGGCAAGCTACAATGAGCAGTTCTTC.

The genes are TRBV5-4 and TRBJ2-2, with D possibly TRBD2 on 6 matching bases. The CDR3 has 15 residues. Germline CDR1 SGHNT, CDR2 YYREEE (reference sequence). Trimming removed 5 bases from V and 6 bases from J, with 17 bases in between. The DNA for the CDR3 is TGTGCCAGCAGTTTACCCGGCAGGAGGGCCGGGGAGCTGTTTTTT. Translated, it gives CASSLPGRRAGELFF.

The chain carries TRBV5-6 and TRBJ1-4; D remains unclear. Germline lookup yields CDR1 SGHDT and CDR2 YYEEEE. The CDR3 has 16 amino acids. V shed 0 bases and J shed 2 bases, with 11 bases lying between them. CDR3 in amino acids: CASSLDLPTTNEKLFF. DNA for the CDR3: TGTGCCAGCAGCTTGGACTTGCCTACTACTAATGAAAAACTGTTTTTT. Full variable domain (rest looked up from reference TRBV5-6 and TRBJ1-4): DAGVTQSPTHLIKTRGQQVTLRCSPKSGHDTVSWYQQALGQGPQFIFQYYEEEERQRGNFPDRFSGHQFPNYSSELNVNALLLGDSALYLCASSLDLPTTNEKLFFGSGTQLSVL.

The gene calls are TRBV24-1 and TRBJ1-3; D possibly corresponds to TRBD1 (6 bases). Germline V gene data show CDR1 as KGHDR and CDR2 as SFDVKD. There are 15 residues in the CDR3. The V and J ends lost 7 bases and 1 base respectively, with 13 bases between them. This CDR3 reads CATRDRSESGNTIYF. CDR3 in DNA: TGTGCCACCAGAGACAGGAGCGAGTCTGGAAACACCATATATTTT.

This clone was picked up one time. The V gene is TRBV4-1, the J gene TRBJ1-3; D is possibly TRBD1 (6 bases). CDR3 size: 16 residues. The germline gives CDR1 MGHRA, CDR2 YSYEKL. The V gene lost 0 bases and the J gene lost 1 base, with 10 bases spanning the gap. Here the CDR3 DNA reads TGCGCCAGCAGCCAAGATATAAGGGGGTCTGGAAACACCATATATTTT. Amino acid sequence: CASSQDIRGSGNTIYF.

J is TRBJ2-5 and V is TRBV7-6; possibly TRBD1 for D (6 bases). The V and J ends lost 2 bases and 0 bases respectively, with 13 bases between them. CDR1 SGHVS and CDR2 FNYEAQ come from the germline V gene. The CDR3 runs to 16 residues. Here the CDR3 reads CASSLIIPGDQETQYF. CDR3 bases: TGTGCCAGCAGCTTAATAATCCCAGGGGACCAAGAGACCCAGTACTTC.

The chain recombines TRBV4-1 with TRBJ2-5, with a weak D call TRBD1 (6 bases). CDR1 MGHRA and CDR2 YSYEKL come from the germline V gene. With 0 bases removed from V and 5 bases from J, the gap between germline ends came to 13 bases. CDR3 size: 15 residues. The CDR3 region has the DNA TGCGCCAGCAGCCAAGAACAGGGTTTTGGGGAGACCCAGTACTTC. It codes for CASSQEQGFGETQYF.

The chain uses TRBV18 and TRBJ2-6; D remains unclear. The germline V gene encodes CDR1 KGHSH and CDR2 LQKENI. This CDR3 has 17 residues. The V end lost 6 bases, the J end lost 0 bases, and 15 bases lay between the germline ends. CDR3 DNA: TGTGCCAGCTCCCCCGCCCCCCCGGGCTCTGGGGCCAACGTCCTGACTTTC. Protein: CASSPAPPGSGANVLTF.

The chain recombines TRBV6-5 with TRBJ2-7; 9 bases are shared with TRBD1. With V trimmed by 6 bases and J by 2 bases, 2 bases remained unmatched. The CDR3 has 13 amino acids. In germline, CDR1 is MNHEY, CDR2 SVGAGI. CDR3: CASSWTGAYEQYV. CDR3 DNA: TGTGCCAGCAGCTGGACAGGGGCCTACGAGCAGTACGTC.

To note about this clone: This CDR3 is also generated by other DNA sequences in the sample. The chain employs TRBV27 and TRBJ2-3; D is perhaps TRBD1 (5 bases). Germline assignment: CDR1 MNHEY and CDR2 SMNVEV (reference sequence). Trimming took 2 bases from V and 0 from J, leaving 6 bases between them. The CDR3 runs to 14 residues. The CDR3 sequence is CASSLGASTDTQYF. The CDR3 nucleotides are TGTGCCAGCAGTTTAGGGGCTAGCACAGATACGCAGTATTTT.

This chain links TRBV10-1 with TRBJ2-5, with D uncertain. The CDR3 runs 13 residues. Trimming left V 5 bases short and J 2 bases short, with 9 bases between. The germline V gene encodes CDR1 WNHNN and CDR2 SYGVQD (reference sequence). The CDR3 is CASSRLLQETQYF. DNA of the CDR3: TGCGCCAGCAGTCGACTGCTACAAGAGACCCAGTACTTC.